A selection of T cell receptor beta chains follows, all from one sample in a study of response to subunit inactivated influenza vaccine. TCRdb re-analysed the RT-PCR reads in MiXCR, keeping a single row per CDR3 protein. This sample has about 540,000 distinct CDR3 sequences; roughly a quarter occur once, and the top ten carry around 2.8%. These data were also reused for a study on T cells expressing NK-cell markers.

Sequenced material: CD4+ T cells sorted from PBMCs, taken approximately 13 days after vaccination. The receptors here all came from a man aged 45-60 years who received an inactivated influenza vaccine. CDR3s leave out the opening cysteine and the closing phenylalanine or tryptophan.

CDR3aa | v_gene
ASSPPWTDNYEQY | TRBV28
ASSRHVGTQY | TRBV7-2
ASSRSDRAYEQY | TRBV9
ASSQSGLAGYNEQF | TRBV4-1
ASSGGASGANVLT | TRBV28
ASSLKGSTEAF | TRBV7-2
SARTGVKTEAF | TRBV20-1
SAALREQF | TRBV20-1
ASSPGTGIGVQY | TRBV7-2
TSSGNRGMRYEQY | TRBV6-1
ATSSQDSGRNEQF | TRBV15
ASSLSPAGGTDTQY | TRBV5-5
ASSLAGASGSNEQF | TRBV5-1
ASKTSGAHEQY | TRBV6-2/TRBV6-3
ASSQEEGRSEQF | TRBV14
ASKGPAKNIQY | TRBV10-2
ASKTLSGSETQY | TRBV7-8
ASSLKGGQPQH | TRBV12-3/TRBV12-4
RSGPLGGTEAF | TRBV20-1
SARDRVREYSNQPQH | TRBV20-1
ASSQDSGDGEKLF | TRBV4-3
ASRRLGTTYEQY | TRBV6-2/TRBV6-3
ATSRPGQGTYEQY | TRBV15
ASSLQGYLDGYT | TRBV12-3/TRBV12-4
SVDRVLETQY | TRBV29-1
SVGVSGANVLT | TRBV29-1
ASSLASQGVDGYT | TRBV12-3/TRBV12-4
ASSTFRGFTQY | TRBV28
SARVPSGGPTDTQY | TRBV20-1
SAPPSASSYEQY | TRBV29-1